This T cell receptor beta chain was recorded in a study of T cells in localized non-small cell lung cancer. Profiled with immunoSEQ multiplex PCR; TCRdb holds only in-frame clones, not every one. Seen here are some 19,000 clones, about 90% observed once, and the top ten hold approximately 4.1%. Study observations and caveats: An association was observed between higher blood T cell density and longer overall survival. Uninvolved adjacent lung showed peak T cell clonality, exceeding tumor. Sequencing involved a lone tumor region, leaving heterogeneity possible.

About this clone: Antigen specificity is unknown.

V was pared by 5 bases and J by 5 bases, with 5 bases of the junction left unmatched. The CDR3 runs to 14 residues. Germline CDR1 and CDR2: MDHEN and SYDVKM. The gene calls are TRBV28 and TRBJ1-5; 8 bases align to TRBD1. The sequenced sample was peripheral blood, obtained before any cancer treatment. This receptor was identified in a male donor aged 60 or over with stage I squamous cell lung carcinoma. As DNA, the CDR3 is TGTGCCAGCAGTACAGGGGGTAATGATCAGCCCCAGCATTTT. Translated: CASSTGGNDQPQHF.